The sequence of this T cell receptor beta chain was determined in a study of blood T cell repertoires in COVID-19. V lost 6 bases to trimming and J lost 7 bases, with 9 bases between them. CDR3 length: 11 residues. Germline values: CDR1 LGHDT, CDR2 YNNKEL (reference sequence). Libraries were prepared by immunoSEQ multiplex PCR; TCRdb keeps only in-frame clonotypes and omits some of them. The sample contains roughly 99,000 clones, 90% to 95% of which appear only once. This sequence joins TRBV3-1 (or the pseudogene TRBV3-2) and TRBJ1-2, with D possibly TRBD1 on 6 matching bases. The TCR sequence derives from a woman in her thirties with acute or convalescent COVID-19. Source material: peripheral blood. The CDR3 spells CASRDSRGYTF. The DNA for the CDR3 is TGTGCCAGCAGGGACAGTCGTGGCTACACCTTC.